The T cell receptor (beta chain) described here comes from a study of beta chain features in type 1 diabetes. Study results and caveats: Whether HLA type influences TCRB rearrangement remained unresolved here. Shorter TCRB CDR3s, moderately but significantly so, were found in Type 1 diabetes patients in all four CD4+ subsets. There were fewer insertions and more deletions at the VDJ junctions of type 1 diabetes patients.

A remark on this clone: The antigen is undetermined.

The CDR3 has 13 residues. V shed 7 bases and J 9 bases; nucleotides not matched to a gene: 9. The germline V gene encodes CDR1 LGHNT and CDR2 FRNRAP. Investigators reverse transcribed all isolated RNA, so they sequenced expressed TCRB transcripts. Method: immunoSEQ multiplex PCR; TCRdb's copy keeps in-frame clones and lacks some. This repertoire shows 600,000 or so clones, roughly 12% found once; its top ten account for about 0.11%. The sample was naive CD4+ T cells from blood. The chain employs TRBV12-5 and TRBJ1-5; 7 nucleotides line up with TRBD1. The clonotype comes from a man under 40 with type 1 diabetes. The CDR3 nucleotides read TGTGCTAGTGCCGGGACAGACTATTCGCCCCAGCATTTT. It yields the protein CASAGTDYSPQHF.